The 14 T cell receptor beta chains reported below all come from one sample, sequenced in a study of cytotoxic CD8 clonotypes in ibrutinib-treated CLL. TCRdb's table, derived via immunoSEQ multiplex PCR, lists solely in-frame clones and lacks some. The table has more than 300,000 clones, 80% seen once; the top ten hold 6.7%. The material sequenced was PBMCs, taken before ibrutinib treatment. All receptors derive from a human donor with chronic lymphocytic leukemia.

The chain recombines TRBV28 with TRBJ2-7, with 7 bases identical to TRBD1. CDR1 and CDR2 from the germline V gene are MDHEN and SYDVKM. Unmatched junction bases numbered 6, after V lost 8 bases and J lost 2 bases. CDR3 length equals 13 residues. DNA of the CDR3: TGTGCCAGCGGGACAGCCCTCCCCTACGAGCAGTACTTC. Its protein is CASGTALPYEQYF.

The chain recombines TRBV10-3 with TRBJ2-7, with a weak D call TRBD1 (6 bases). The CDR3 is made up of 15 amino acids. V was cut by 10 bases and J by 4 bases, with 23 bases left in between. Germline V gene sequence: CDR1 ENHRY, CDR2 SYGVKD. The CDR3 coding sequence is TGTGCCACAGGGGCCGACGGAGCCACCTGGTACGAGCAGTACTTC. It codes for CATGADGATWYEQYF.

The V and J genes are TRBV27 and TRBJ2-2; D is possibly TRBD2 (6 bases). Trimming removed 3 bases at V and 7 bases at J, with 21 bases between. The CDR3 length is 17 residues. In germline, CDR1 is MNHEY, CDR2 SMNVEV (reference sequence). CDR3 in DNA: TGTGCCAGCAGTTTCTTTGGCGGGATGAAAATGGTCGGGGAGCTGTTTTTT. Encoded protein: CASSFFGGMKMVGELFF.

This clone was seen only a few times. The rearrangement links TRBV18 to TRBJ2-1; D gene unclear. Germline V gene sequence: CDR1 KGHSH, CDR2 LQKENI. The V and J ends lost 1 base and 8 bases respectively, with 6 bases between them. This CDR3 spans 12 amino acids. The CDR3 sequence is CASSPRGYEQFF. CDR3 sequence (DNA): TGTGCCAGCTCACCACGTGGCTATGAGCAGTTCTTC.

This chain uses TRBV7-3 with TRBJ2-1, with a tentative D call TRBD2 (7 bases). The germline V gene has CDR1 SGHTA and CDR2 FQGTGA. V was pared by 5 bases and J by 3 bases, with 14 bases between. CDR3 length: 15 residues. The CDR3 region is CASSGGGSLYNEQFF. CDR3 coding DNA: TGTGCCAGCAGCGGGGGCGGGAGCCTCTACAATGAGCAGTTCTTC. The variable domain in full, completed from reference TRBV7-3 and TRBJ2-1, reads GAGVSQTPSNKVTEKGKYVELRCDPISGHTALYWYRQSLGQGPEFLIYFQGTGAADDSGLPNDRFFAVRPEGSVSTLKIQRTERGDSAVYLCASSGGGSLYNEQFFGPGTRLTVL.

The chain has TRBV15 and TRBJ2-5, with D perhaps being TRBD1 or TRBD2 (5 bases each). V lost 3 bases, J lost 2 bases, and 22 bases lay in between. The CDR3 loop spans 18 amino acids. The germline V gene encodes CDR1 LNHNV and CDR2 YYDKDF (reference sequence). The CDR3 DNA is TGTGCCACCAGCAGCCCCGGGACCCACCATGGGGATCAAGAGACCCAGTACTTC. Translated: CATSSPGTHHGDQETQYF.

The chain is built from TRBV6-5 and TRBJ1-4; 12 positions match TRBD1. Germline lookup yields CDR1 MNHEY and CDR2 SVGAGI. The CDR3 runs 14 residues. Trimming took 5 bases from V and 10 from J; bases not matched to a gene: 5. Here the CDR3 reads CASSKGQGARKLFF. DNA for the CDR3: TGTGCCAGCAGTAAGGGACAGGGGGCAAGAAAACTGTTTTTT.

The chain combines TRBV21-1 with TRBJ2-7; the table's D call, TRBD2, was not checked against the DNA. TRBV21-1 is termed a pseudogene. This CDR3 comprises 19 residues. As DNA, the CDR3 is TGTGCCAGCAGCAGGGTTGGGCAGGGGCGGTTAGCGGGATTGTACGAGCAGTACTTC. It codes for CASSRVGQGRLAGLYEQYF.

This chain joins TRBV25-1 and TRBJ2-5; D ambiguous. V was shortened by 3 bases and J by 5 bases, with 7 bases between the two germline ends. This CDR3 is built from 12 residues. From germline, CDR1 is MGHDK and CDR2 SYGVNS. The DNA for the CDR3 is TGTGCCAGCAGTGACGTACGGGAGACCCAGTACTTC. As protein: CASSDVRETQYF.

The chain employs TRBV5-1 and TRBJ2-7; D may match TRBD1 or TRBD2 (5 bases each). The V gene's germline CDR1 is SGHRS and CDR2 YFSETQ. This CDR3 region has 14 residues. Deletions cut 7 bases from V and 3 bases from J, with 17 bases between. CDR3 DNA sequence: TGCGCCAGCGGAAAGACAGTAGGGAGCTACGAGCAGTACTTC. Its protein is CASGKTVGSYEQYF. The full variable domain, in which reference TRBV5-1 and TRBJ2-7 provide the parts outside the CDR3, is KAGVTQTPRYLIKTRGQQVTLSCSPISGHRSVSWYQQTPGQGLQFLFEYFSETQRNKGNFPGRFSGRQFSNSRSEMNVSTLELGDSALYLCASGKTVGSYEQYFGPGTRLTVT.

The V and J genes are TRBV2 and TRBJ1-1; no clear D. The V end was cut by 3 bases, the J end by 1 base, with 6 bases between. The V gene's germline CDR1 is SNHLY and CDR2 FYNNEI. CDR3 length equals 13 residues. CDR3 coding DNA: TGTGCCAGCAGTGACGTAGGGAACACTGAAGCTTTCTTT. It encodes CASSDVGNTEAFF.

The V and J genes are TRBV7-6 and TRBJ1-2; D gene unclear. Germline CDR1 reads SGHVS; CDR2 reads FNYEAQ. V lost 5 bases, J lost 3 bases, and 10 bases lay in between. CDR3 size: 13 residues. The DNA of the CDR3 is TGTGCCAGCAGCCGGAGCGGGGACTATGGCTACACCTTC. This encodes CASSRSGDYGYTF.

The chain is built from TRBV5-6 and TRBJ2-5; TRBD2 agrees at 7 bases. Germline V gene lookup returns CDR1 SGHDT and CDR2 YYEEEE. J gave up 5 bases and V 2 bases, and 9 bases lay outside the gene matches. The CDR3 has 15 amino acids. CDR3 in DNA: TGTGCCAGCAGCTTTGGCGGGCGGGGGAGTGAGACCCAGTACTTC. This encodes CASSFGGRGSETQYF.

V usage is TRBV7-9 and J usage is TRBJ2-7, with D perhaps matching TRBD1 or TRBD2 (6 bases each). This CDR3 contains 13 residues. Trimming removed 1 base from V and 7 bases from J, with 11 bases in between. Germline V CDR1 and CDR2: SEHNR, FQNEAQ (reference sequence). CDR3 residues: CASSLDVGGEQYF. DNA of the CDR3: TGTGCCAGCAGCTTAGATGTAGGGGGGGAGCAGTACTTC.